These 25 T cell receptor beta chains were sequenced from one sample in a study of blood T cell repertoires in COVID-19. Clones were sequenced by immunoSEQ multiplex PCR, and TCRdb holds only the in-frame ones, with some missing. Altogether about 190,000 clones are present, roughly nine tenths being singletons, with the ten largest covering approximately 1.1%. Sequenced input: peripheral blood. The receptors shown here come from a man aged 30 to 45 with acute or convalescent COVID-19.

This rearrangement joins TRBV6-5 to TRBJ2-7; D may be TRBD1 (5 bases). Germline-derived CDR1 and CDR2 are MNHEY and SVGAGI. The V gene lost 6 bases and the J gene lost 4 bases, with 19 bases spanning the gap. The CDR3 spans 15 residues. The CDR3 reads CASSSPSRGWYEQYF. CDR3 DNA: TGTGCCAGCAGCTCCCCAAGTAGGGGTTGGTACGAGCAGTACTTC.

This chain joins TRBV6-6 and TRBJ1-1; D perhaps matches TRBD1 (5 bases). This CDR3 comprises 14 residues. Germline V CDR1 and CDR2: MNHNY, SVGAGI (reference sequence). V lost 8 bases to trimming and J lost 1 base, with 14 bases between them. Here the CDR3 DNA reads TGTGCCAGCCTGGCCGGGACTAGGAACACTGAAGCTTTCTTT. Protein product: CASLAGTRNTEAFF.

This clone has just one count. The chain couples TRBV7-3 to TRBJ2-4; 12 positions match TRBD2. The length of the CDR3 is 15 residues. Unmatched junction bases numbered 4, after V lost 3 bases and J lost 7 bases. From germline, CDR1 is SGHTA and CDR2 FQGTGA. This CDR3 reads CASSLTSGSANIQYF. The CDR3 DNA is TGTGCCAGCAGCTTGACTAGCGGGAGTGCGAACATTCAGTACTTC.

This sequence joins TRBV18 and TRBJ1-2; no reliable D call. The germline gives CDR1 KGHSH, CDR2 LQKENI. The CDR3 has 13 residues. Trimming pared 3 bases from V and 7 bases from J, leaving 12 bases between. This chain's CDR3 is CASSPVAPGGYTF. CDR3 coding DNA: TGTGCCAGCTCACCGGTCGCACCGGGTGGCTACACCTTC.

The chain employs TRBV19 and TRBJ1-2, with 11 bases matching TRBD1. The CDR3 covers 17 residues. V dropped 4 bases and J dropped 3; count of bases not matched to a gene: 10. CDR1 LNHDA and CDR2 SQIVND come from the germline V gene (reference sequence). CDR3 loop: CASSTIQRTGGDYGYTF. CDR3 bases: TGTGCCAGTAGTACCATTCAGAGGACAGGGGGCGACTATGGCTACACCTTC.

In this sample, this clone turned up once. The chain combines TRBV6-6 with TRBJ2-5, with TRBD2 identical over 7 bases. The CDR3 runs to 15 residues. CDR1 and CDR2 (germline): MNHNY, SVGAGI (reference sequence). V lost 2 bases to trimming and J lost 0 bases; unmatched junction nucleotides: 3. CDR3 DNA sequence: TGTGCCAGCAGTTACCGGGGGGAGTACCAAGAGACCCAGTACTTC. Translation: CASSYRGEYQETQYF.

The chain carries TRBV28 and TRBJ1-1, with no clear D. Germline CDR1 MDHEN, CDR2 SYDVKM. V lost 5 bases to trimming and J lost 6 bases, with 13 bases between them. CDR3 length: 13 amino acids. The CDR3 protein is CASSRDGLPEAFF. CDR3 nucleotide sequence: TGTGCCAGCAGTCGTGACGGACTACCTGAAGCTTTCTTT.

This chain uses TRBV28 with TRBJ2-7; D is perhaps TRBD1 (8 bases). From germline, CDR1 is MDHEN and CDR2 SYDVKM. V was shortened by 5 bases and J by 1 base, with 15 bases between the two germline ends. The CDR3 loop spans 15 amino acids. The DNA of the CDR3 is TGTGCCAGCAGTCCTTACAGGGGGGGATCCTACGAGCAGTACTTC. Translated, it gives CASSPYRGGSYEQYF.

CDR3 sequence: CASSVTGAGEAFF. The CDR3 DNA reads as TGTGCCAGCAGTGTGACAGGGGCCGGTGAAGCTTTCTTT. The chain employs TRBV6-4 and TRBJ1-1; 8 nucleotides line up with TRBD1. V gave up 4 bases and J gave up 7 bases; unmatched junction bases: 5. The CDR3 is 13 residues long. The germline gives CDR1 MRHNA, CDR2 SNTAGT.

This clone came up once. This chain connects TRBV5-1 to TRBJ2-7, with D possibly matching TRBD1 (6 bases). Deletions cut 3 bases from V and 1 base from J, with 8 bases between. Germline CDR1 and CDR2: SGHRS and YFSETQ. The CDR3 has 13 amino acids. The DNA of the CDR3 is TGCGCCAGCAGCTGGACAGCTTCCTACGAGCAGTACTTC. Amino acids: CASSWTASYEQYF. Variable domain in full (rest from reference TRBV5-1 and TRBJ2-7): KAGVTQTPRYLIKTRGQQVTLSCSPISGHRSVSWYQQTPGQGLQFLFEYFSETQRNKGNFPGRFSGRQFSNSRSEMNVSTLELGDSALYLCASSWTASYEQYFGPGTRLTVT.

J is TRBJ1-2 and V is TRBV5-1; TRBD1 aligns across 11 bases. The CDR3 covers 14 residues. The V segment lost 10 bases and the J segment 8 bases; nucleotides outside the gene matches: 13. Per the germline V gene, CDR1 is SGHRS and CDR2 is YFSETQ. The CDR3 bases are TGCGCCCGCGAGGGGGGACAGGGGGTCTCCGGCTACACCTTC. This sequence encodes CAREGGQGVSGYTF.

The rearrangement joins TRBV5-1 to TRBJ2-2, with 11 bases aligning to TRBD2. The CDR3 runs to 17 residues. Per the germline V gene, CDR1 is SGHRS and CDR2 is YFSETQ. V lost 0 bases and J lost 1; bases outside the gene matches: 2. CDR3 sequence: CASSLAGTSGNTGELFF. The CDR3 region has the DNA TGCGCCAGCAGCTTGGCTGGGACTAGCGGGAACACCGGGGAGCTGTTTTTT.

V and J are TRBV7-8 and TRBJ1-2, with D possibly matching TRBD1 (5 bases). V lost 0 bases and J lost 5, with 10 bases in between. The CDR3 sequence is 14 residues long. Germline V CDR1 and CDR2: SGHVS, FQNEAQ. CDR3 sequence (DNA): TGTGCCAGCAGCTTAGCTCTGGGGGGGTATGGCTACACCTTC. This translates into CASSLALGGYGYTF.

J is TRBJ2-2 and V is TRBV7-9; 8 bases line up with TRBD1. Germline-derived CDR1 and CDR2 are SEHNR and FQNEAQ (reference sequence). The CDR3 loop spans 16 amino acids. The V gene end was trimmed by 4 bases and the J gene end by 6 bases; junction bases not matched to a gene: 10. DNA for the CDR3: TGTGCCAGCAGCTCCCAGGGACAGGTATTGGCCGGGGAGCTGTTTTTT. It translates to CASSSQGQVLAGELFF.

V is TRBV28 and J is TRBJ1-5, with D perhaps TRBD1 (6 bases). From germline, CDR1 is MDHEN and CDR2 SYDVKM. Trimming left V 6 bases short and J 3 bases short, with 15 bases between. The CDR3 covers 15 residues. The CDR3 region is CASRNDRRFNQPQHF. CDR3 coding DNA: TGTGCCAGCAGAAACGACAGGCGGTTCAATCAGCCCCAGCATTTT.

V is TRBV13 and J is TRBJ1-6; D is uncertain. CDR1 is PRHDT and CDR2 is FYEKMQ in the germline V gene (reference sequence). This CDR3 is built from 12 residues. Trimming left V 3 bases short and J 12 bases short, with 9 bases between. The CDR3 here is CASSFPRGPLHF. Written as DNA, the CDR3 is TGTGCCAGCAGCTTCCCCCGGGGACCCCTCCACTTT.

The CDR3 nucleotides read TGTGCCAGCAGCAGGACAGAATTGAATGGCTACACCTTC. It translates to CASSRTELNGYTF. This rearrangement joins TRBV7-2 to TRBJ1-2, with D possibly matching TRBD1 (6 bases). The CDR3 spans 13 residues. Germline V gene data show CDR1 as SGHTA and CDR2 as FQGNSA. Between the trimmed V and J ends, which lost 5 bases and 6 bases, there was a span of 13 bases. Looking up the rest from reference TRBV7-2 and TRBJ1-2 gives the full variable domain: GAGVSQSPSNKVTEKGKDVELRCDPISGHTALYWYRQSLGQGLEFLIYFQGNSAPDKSGLPSDRFSAERTGGSVSTLTIQRTQQEDSAVYLCASSRTELNGYTFGSGTRLTVV.

V and J are TRBV30 and TRBJ1-6; 10 bases line up with TRBD1. Per the germline V gene, CDR1 is GTSNPN and CDR2 is SVGIG (reference sequence). CDR3 length equals 13 residues. The CDR3 reads CALAGTGASPLHF. As DNA, the CDR3 is TGTGCTTTGGCCGGGACAGGGGCCTCACCCCTCCACTTT. Variable domain in full (rest from reference TRBV30 and TRBJ1-6): SQTIHQWPATLVQPVGSPLSLECTVEGTSNPNLYWYRQAAGRGLQLLFYSVGIGQISSEVPQNLSASRPQDRQFILSSKKLLLSDSGFYLCALAGTGASPLHFGNGTRLTVT.

The V call is TRBV14, the J call TRBJ2-2; 10 nucleotides agree with TRBD1. CDR1 SGHDN and CDR2 FVKESK come from the germline V gene. The V gene end was trimmed by 5 bases and the J gene end by 3 bases; junction bases not matched to a gene: 3. The CDR3 is 15 residues long. CDR3 nucleotide sequence: TGTGCCAGCAGCTGGGACAGGGGAGACACCGGGGAGCTGTTTTTT. Protein sequence: CASSWDRGDTGELFF.

The rearrangement links TRBV5-1 to TRBJ1-4; 11 bases map to TRBD1. Germline trimming cut 7 bases from V and 8 bases from J; bases unmatched to any gene: 7. This CDR3 has 14 amino acids. Germline V gene sequence: CDR1 SGHRS, CDR2 YFSETQ. In nucleotides, the CDR3 is TGCGCCAGCCGATCGGGACAGGGGGGCGAAAAACTGTTTTTT. Translated, it gives CASRSGQGGEKLFF.

The chain is built from TRBV7-2 and TRBJ2-2, with 14 bases matching TRBD2. Germline V gives CDR1 SGHTA, CDR2 FQGNSA. With 3 bases clipped from V and 5 bases from J, the junction kept 5 bases outside the gene matches. This CDR3 contains 17 residues. The CDR3 DNA sequence: TGTGCCAGCAGCTTCCCCGGACTAGCGGGAGGTACCGGGGAGCTGTTTTTT. Translation: CASSFPGLAGGTGELFF.

The chain's CDR3 is CASSPERSGYGYTF. The CDR3 region has the DNA TGTGCCAGCTCACCCGAGAGGAGTGGGTATGGCTACACCTTC. The chain carries TRBV18 and TRBJ1-2; unclear D gene. This CDR3 comprises 14 residues. V was clipped by 3 bases and J by 5 bases, with 13 bases between them. Germline values: CDR1 KGHSH, CDR2 LQKENI.

The chain employs TRBV11-2 and TRBJ2-1; the D gene is possibly TRBD1 (5 bases). This CDR3 contains 16 residues. With 6 bases removed from V and 2 bases from J, the gap between germline ends came to 17 bases. Germline assignment: CDR1 SGHAT and CDR2 FQNNGV. CDR3 nucleotides: TGTGCCAGCAGTTCAAACGCTGGCAGGGCCTACAATGAGCAGTTCTTC. This gives the protein CASSSNAGRAYNEQFF.

This clone was found once. The chain uses TRBV7-8 and TRBJ1-2; a weak D match, TRBD1 (5 bases). Germline V gene data show CDR1 as SGHVS and CDR2 as FQNEAQ. CDR3 length: 14 residues. Trimming left V 5 bases short and J 2 bases short, with 12 bases between. CDR3 nucleotide sequence: TGTGCCAGCAGCCGAGGGACGGGGAACTATGGCTACACCTTC. This sequence encodes CASSRGTGNYGYTF. The variable domain in full, completed from reference TRBV7-8 and TRBJ1-2, reads GAGVSQSPRYKVAKRGQDVALRCDPISGHVSLFWYQQALGQGPEFLTYFQNEAQLDKSGLPSDRFFAERPEGSVSTLKIQRTQQEDSAVYLCASSRGTGNYGYTFGSGTRLTVV.

This chain joins TRBV28 and TRBJ1-5; 7 nucleotides line up with TRBD1. The CDR3 extends over 13 amino acids. Germline loops: CDR1 MDHEN, CDR2 SYDVKM. V lost 7 bases and J lost 6; bases outside the gene matches: 6. The CDR3 region has the DNA TGTGCCAGCACCCAGGGGGTGGTTCAGCCCCAGCATTTT. Encoded protein: CASTQGVVQPQHF.